A selection of T cell receptor beta chains follows, all from one sample in a study of T cell changes during pregnancy in multiple sclerosis. Produced via immunoSEQ multiplex PCR; TCRdb's table is partial and in-frame only. The repertoire holds around 64,000 clones, nearly 95% seen once, with about 2.6% in the top ten. The material sequenced was CD8+ T cells from peripheral blood mononuclear cells, taken in the third trimester of pregnancy. These receptors came from a female donor with multiple sclerosis, enrolled in a pregnancy study. Both conserved end residues are part of each CDR3. D genes are given only for firm matches. The size entry is marked missing in some rows and otherwise reads once, few, many or a size class.

TRBJ1-2	.	TRBV9	.	CASSASLYGYTF	TGTGCCAGCAGCGCCAGTCTCTATGGCTACACCTTC
TRBJ2-5	.	TRBV6-6	.	CASLSGTTQYF	TGTGCCAGCCTTTCGGGTACGACCCAGTACTTC
TRBJ2-2	.	TRBV9	TRBD1	CASSAGDRGTGELFF	TGTGCCAGCAGCGCCGGGGACAGGGGTACCGGGGAGCTGTTTTTT
TRBJ1-1	.	TRBV29-1	.	CSVELNPAGPNLPNTEAFF	TGCAGCGTTGAATTAAACCCAGCGGGGCCAAACCTTCCGAACACTGAAGCTTTCTTT
TRBJ2-7	.	TRBV5-5	TRBD1	CASSPPPGQGLSSYEQYF	TGTGCCAGCAGCCCACCACCGGGACAGGGATTGTCATCCTACGAGCAGTACTTC
TRBJ2-7	.	TRBV4-1	.	CASSQAADSGRREQYF	TGCGCCAGCAGCCAAGCGGCGGACAGCGGCAGAAGGGAGCAGTACTTC
TRBJ1-2	.	TRBV14	.	CASSPKTEFYGYTF	TGTGCCAGCAGCCCCAAGACAGAATTCTATGGCTACACCTTC
TRBJ2-7	.	TRBV18	.	CASSPLDEQYF	TGTGCCAGCTCACCTCTCGACGAGCAGTACTTC
TRBJ2-1	.	TRBV27	.	CASSLSPSNEQFF	TGTGCCAGCAGTTTATCCCCCAGCAATGAGCAGTTCTTC
TRBJ2-1	.	TRBV5-1	TRBD1	CASSLGDRPYNEQFF	TGCGCCAGCAGCTTAGGGGACAGGCCCTACAATGAGCAGTTCTTC
TRBJ2-3	once	TRBV7-8	.	CASSLATSTDTQYF	TGTGCCAGCAGCTTAGCGACTAGCACAGATACGCAGTATTTT
TRBJ2-2	.	TRBV27	.	CASSFYLLGTGELFF	TGTGCCAGCAGTTTTTACCTACTCGGCACCGGGGAGCTGTTTTTT
TRBJ2-3	.	TRBV7-9	TRBD2	CASSWTTSGGTRDTQYF	TGTGCCAGCAGCTGGACGACTAGCGGGGGAACCAGGGATACGCAGTATTTT
TRBJ2-1	.	TRBV11-3	.	CASSPMAGHHEQFF	TGTGCCAGCAGCCCCATGGCAGGGCACCATGAGCAGTTCTTC
TRBJ1-2	.	TRBV29-1	.	CSITHRVYGYTF	TGCAGCATCACCCACAGGGTGTATGGCTACACCTTC
TRBJ2-5	.	TRBV6-1	TRBD2	CASSDTGLAGGYQETQYF	TGTGCCAGCAGTGATACGGGACTAGCGGGAGGGTACCAAGAGACCCAGTACTTC
TRBJ1-1	few	TRBV10-3	.	CAINSNTEAFF	TGTGCCATCAACTCGAACACTGAAGCTTTCTTT
TRBJ2-7	.	TRBV2	.	CASSEDGDTSEQYF	TGTGCCAGCAGTGAAGATGGGGACACGTCCGAGCAGTACTTC
TRBJ1-5	.	TRBV7-9	.	CASTLNGVDQPQHF	TGTGCCAGCACCCTGAACGGGGTGGATCAGCCCCAGCATTTT
TRBJ2-7	.	TRBV4-1	.	CASSHLGGTFEQYF	TGCGCCAGCAGCCACCTAGGGGGAACGTTCGAGCAGTACTTC
TRBJ1-1	.	TRBV6-1	.	CASRREEGSQAEAFF	TGTGCCTCGCGACGGGAGGAGGGTTCTCAGGCTGAAGCTTTCTTT
TRBJ2-7	.	TRBV11-2	TRBD1	CASSLDGTGYYEQYF	TGTGCCAGCAGCTTAGATGGGACAGGGTACTACGAGCAGTACTTC
TRBJ2-7	few	TRBV6-1	TRBD2	CASSWEGLNEQYF	TGTGCCAGCAGTTGGGAGGGCCTAAACGAGCAGTACTTC
TRBJ2-3	.	TRBV5-6	TRBD2	CASSLTPGLAGGTDTQYF	TGTGCCAGCAGCTTGACCCCGGGACTAGCGGGAGGCACAGATACGCAGTATTTT
TRBJ1-2	.	TRBV9	TRBD1	CASSPGGGNYGYTF	TGTGCCAGCAGCCCAGGGGGCGGGAACTATGGCTACACCTTC
TRBJ2-3	.	TRBV19	TRBD2	CASSIDSGASTDTQYF	TGTGCCAGTAGTATAGATAGCGGGGCTAGCACAGATACGCAGTATTTT
TRBJ1-2	.	TRBV14	.	CASSKGERGGLGYTF	TGTGCCAGCAGCAAAGGTGAGAGGGGGGGGCTTGGCTACACCTTC
TRBJ2-7	.	TRBV6-1	.	CASSDFGGPPPGQYF	TGTGCCAGCAGTGACTTCGGGGGGCCCCCCCCGGGGCAGTACTTC
TRBJ2-2	.	TRBV5-6	.	CASNGGMNTGELFF	TGTGCCAGCAATGGCGGGATGAACACCGGGGAGCTGTTTTTT
TRBJ2-3	.	TRBV7-9	TRBD2	CASSTGLGGDTQYF	TGTGCCAGCAGCACGGGACTAGGCGGCGATACGCAGTATTTT
TRBJ2-7	.	TRBV19	TRBD1	CASSIGTGGFYEQYF	TGTGCCAGTAGTATAGGGACAGGGGGCTTCTACGAGCAGTACTTC
TRBJ1-1	.	TRBV10-3	.	CAVLAGVSTEAFF	TGTGCCGTCCTGGCAGGGGTTAGCACTGAAGCTTTCTTT
TRBJ1-3	.	TRBV5-1	.	CASSPESSGNTIYF	TGCGCCAGCAGTCCCGAGAGCTCTGGAAACACCATATATTTT
TRBJ1-2	.	TRBV25-1	.	CASRPRGAMGYTF	TGTGCCAGCAGGCCGCGGGGGGCGATGGGCTACACCTTC
TRBJ1-4	.	TRBV27	.	CASSTIQSPNEKLFF	TGTGCCAGCAGTACCATACAGAGCCCTAATGAAAAACTGTTTTTT
TRBJ2-6	once	TRBV19	TRBD1	CASSMGITGAGANVLTF	TGTGCCAGTAGTATGGGGATAACAGGGGCTGGGGCCAACGTCCTGACTTTC
TRBJ2-6	.	TRBV2	.	CASKAGYAGVLTGANVLTF	TGTGCCAGCAAAGCGGGATACGCAGGGGTCTTGACCGGGGCCAACGTCCTGACTTTC
TRBJ2-7	.	TRBV9	TRBD2	CASSVRAGGDDEQYF	TGTGCCAGCAGCGTAAGGGCGGGAGGGGACGACGAGCAGTACTTC
TRBJ2-1	.	TRBV23-1	TRBD2	CASSQSRQRGYNEQFF	TGCGCCAGCAGTCAATCTCGCCAGCGGGGGTACAATGAGCAGTTCTTC
TRBJ1-5	.	TRBV6-6	.	CASSKTENGNQPQHF	TGTGCCAGCAGTAAGACAGAGAATGGCAATCAGCCCCAGCATTTT
TRBJ2-6	.	TRBV27	.	CASSLGGPGANVLTF	TGTGCCAGCAGTTTGGGAGGTCCTGGGGCCAACGTCCTGACTTTC
TRBJ2-3	.	TRBV7-9	.	CASSLGQLSTDTQYF	TGTGCCAGCAGCTTAGGACAGCTTAGCACAGATACGCAGTATTTT